The 2 T cell receptor beta chains below all came from one sample that was sequenced in a study of shared clonotypes between healthy human individuals. Repertoires were generated with immunoSEQ multiplex PCR, while TCRdb's copy carries only in-frame clones and drops some. The sample lists roughly 1.4 million clones; 97% to 99% were seen once. Material for sequencing was naive CD4+ T cells sorted from blood. Subset defined: CD45RA+ positively selected. Receptors originate from a man aged 25-45 years in good health.

The chain recombines TRBV27 with TRBJ2-5; 7 positions match TRBD2. The V gene end was trimmed by 5 bases and the J gene end by 7 bases; junction bases not matched to a gene: 13. CDR3 length: 15 amino acids. The germline CDR1 and CDR2 sequences are MNHEY and SMNVEV (reference sequence). In DNA form, the CDR3 reads TGTGCCAGCAGTCCTGGCGGGAGCAGGGTGTTGACCCAGTACTTC. Its protein is CASSPGGSRVLTQYF.

The chain joins TRBV15 to TRBJ2-3, with 8 nucleotides matching TRBD2. There are 14 residues in the CDR3. Germline V gene lookup returns CDR1 LNHNV and CDR2 YYDKDF (reference sequence). J was trimmed by 4 bases and V by 5 bases; bases with no gene match: 5. Here the CDR3 reads CATSEGLEPDTQYF. The CDR3 DNA follows: TGTGCCACCAGCGAGGGACTAGAACCAGATACGCAGTATTTT.